These T cell receptor beta chains were read from a single sample in a study of blood T cell repertoires in COVID-19. Here immunoSEQ multiplex PCR was the method, and the copy in TCRdb shows in-frame clones only, minus some. Of under 300,000 clones in the sample, 75% to 90% were seen once. Sequenced material: PBMCs or T cells enriched from blood (not recorded which). These receptors were obtained from a woman aged 40-49 years with acute COVID-19. Both conserved end residues are part of each CDR3. A D gene is named only where the DNA matches it firmly. Size is omitted from some rows. Given values are once, few, many or a class for expanded clones.

-	TRBV11-2	-	TRBJ1-4	TGTGCCAGCAGCTTATACGGTGAAAAACTGTTTTTT	CASSLYGEKLFF
TRBD1	TRBV4-1	-	TRBJ2-7	TGCGCCAGCAGCCCCGGGACAGACTCCTACGAGCAGTACTTC	CASSPGTDSYEQYF
TRBD1	TRBV29-1	once	TRBJ1-2	TGCAGCGTCGCCACCGGGACAGGGTATGGCTACACCTTC	CSVATGTGYGYTF
TRBD1	TRBV13	-	TRBJ1-1	TGTGCCAGCAGGGAGGGGGCGTTTAACACTGAAGCTTTCTTT	CASREGAFNTEAFF
TRBD2	TRBV5-1	-	TRBJ2-7	TGCGCCAGCAGCCCTAAGGGACTAGCGAAGGCCGAGCAGTACTTC	CASSPKGLAKAEQYF
TRBD1	TRBV4-1	-	TRBJ2-3	TGCGCCAGCAGCGCACACCGGGACAGGGAACGCACAGATACGCAGTATTTT	CASSAHRDRERTDTQYF
-	TRBV19	-	TRBJ1-2	TGTGCCAGTCGCAACTCAGGGACTAACTATGGCTACACCTTC	CASRNSGTNYGYTF
TRBD2	TRBV3-1/TRBV3-2	few	TRBJ2-7	TGTGCCAGCAGCCTGGGACTAGCCGTGTACGAGCAGTACTTC	CASSLGLAVYEQYF
TRBD2	TRBV7-2	-	TRBJ2-1	TGTGCCAGCAGCGCCGGGACTAGCGCCCACAATGAGCAGTTCTTC	CASSAGTSAHNEQFF
TRBD1	TRBV2	-	TRBJ1-6	TGTGCCAGCAGTTGGGACAGCTATAATTCACCCCTCCACTTT	CASSWDSYNSPLHF
-	TRBV13	-	TRBJ1-2	TGTGCCAGCAGCTTATTCTCTGGGGCAGATGGCTACACCTTC	CASSLFSGADGYTF
TRBD1	TRBV11-2	-	TRBJ2-3	TGTGCCAGCAGCCTTACCGGGACAGGGTCGAGGACAGATACGCAGTATTTT	CASSLTGTGSRTDTQYF
-	TRBV6-1	-	TRBJ1-1	TGTGCCAGCAGTGAATTGGACAACCCAACGGAAGCTTTCTTT	CASSELDNPTEAFF
-	TRBV5-1	-	TRBJ2-7	TGCGCCAGCAGCTGGGAACAGGGAGGGGAGCGTAAGCAGTACTTC	CASSWEQGGERKQYF